These T cell receptor beta chains were read from a single sample in a study of radiation and T cells in renal cell carcinoma. Clones were sequenced by immunoSEQ multiplex PCR, and TCRdb holds only the in-frame ones, with some missing. The table has some 150,000 clones, approximately 87% seen once. Source: blood, taken from a patient whose treatment included radiotherapy and nephrectomy. The receptors derive from a woman in her 50s with renal cell carcinoma. Both conserved end residues are part of each CDR3. A D gene is named only where the DNA matches it firmly. Clone size is stated in some rows and not others, as once, few, many or a class when expanded.

TRBV9	TRBJ2-7	once	TRBD2	TGTGCCAGCAGCGTAGAAGCTAGCGGGGAACAGTACTTC	CASSVEASGEQYF
TRBV27	TRBJ1-4	.	.	TGTGCCAGCAGTTTGCAGGGTGCTAATGAAAAACTGTTTTTT	CASSLQGANEKLFF
TRBV30	TRBJ2-1	.	TRBD2	TGTGCCTGGAGTGGGCTAGCGGCGGGCAATGAGCAGTTCTTC	CAWSGLAAGNEQFF
TRBV10-3	TRBJ2-7	.	.	TGTGCCATCAGTGCTCGGGACTACGAGCAGTACTTC	CAISARDYEQYF
TRBV28	TRBJ2-1	once	.	TGTGCCAGCAGTCCCCCAGGCGAGCAGTTCTTC	CASSPPGEQFF
TRBV5-1	TRBJ2-3	.	.	TGCGCAGGCCTAGATACGCAGTATTTT	CAGLDTQYF
TRBV10-2	TRBJ1-1	.	TRBD1	TGCGCCACCGAGAGTGGACAGGTCATGAACACTGAAGCTTTCTTT	CATESGQVMNTEAFF
TRBV27	TRBJ2-7	few	.	TGTGCCAGCAGTTGGGGTGGAGGGGGCATGTACGAGCAGTACTTC	CASSWGGGGMYEQYF
TRBV10-2	TRBJ2-3	.	TRBD2	TGCGCCAGCAGTAACCCCGGGACTAGCGGGGGGGCCAGTAAAGCAGATACGCAGTATTTT	CASSNPGTSGGASKADTQYF
TRBV19	TRBJ2-7	.	TRBD1	TGTGCCAGTAGTGCTCCGGGACAGGGCACCTACGAGCAGTACTTC	CASSAPGQGTYEQYF
TRBV7-2	TRBJ2-6	.	.	TGTGCCAGCAGCTTAGTCGCGGATACTGGGGCCAACGTCCTGACTTTC	CASSLVADTGANVLTF
TRBV2	TRBJ1-6	.	.	TGTGCCAGCAGTGAAAGGACCCATAATTCACCCCTCCACTTT	CASSERTHNSPLHF
TRBV7-9	TRBJ1-6	.	.	TGTGCCAGCAGCTCGGGGACGGCGAATTCACCCCTCCACTTT	CASSSGTANSPLHF
TRBV27	TRBJ1-2	few	.	TGTGCCAGCAGGAAGCAGGTTAACTATGGCTACACCTTC	CASRKQVNYGYTF
TRBV5-1	TRBJ2-7	.	.	TGCGCCAGCAGCTTGGAAATGGCGTACGAGCAGTACTTC	CASSLEMAYEQYF
TRBV6-5	TRBJ1-2	.	TRBD1	TGTGCCAGCAGTTACGACAGGGGAGACTATGGCTACACCTTC	CASSYDRGDYGYTF
TRBV6-5	TRBJ1-1	few	TRBD1	TGTGCCAGCAGTTCGGGCAGGGGGGTGAACACTGAAGCTTTCTTT	CASSSGRGVNTEAFF
TRBV30	TRBJ1-3	.	TRBD1	TGTGCCTGGAGTGTCGGGACAGCTGGAAACACCATATATTTT	CAWSVGTAGNTIYF
TRBV19	TRBJ1-1	.	.	TGTGCCAGTAGTGGTCCAGGGAGGAACACTGAAGCTTTCTTT	CASSGPGRNTEAFF
TRBV7-2	TRBJ2-1	.	TRBD1	TGTGCCAGCAGTTCAGGGGGTAAGTCCTACAATGAGCAGTTCTTC	CASSSGGKSYNEQFF
TRBV5-4	TRBJ2-4	.	.	TGTGCCAGCAGCTCGGGGCGAGAGGACATTCAGTACTTC	CASSSGREDIQYF
TRBV5-1	TRBJ2-7	.	TRBD2	TGCGCCAGCAGCTTAGCTAGCGGGGGTTCCGAGCAGTACTTC	CASSLASGGSEQYF
TRBV19	TRBJ2-5	.	.	TGTGCCAGTAGTATCGGGGCAGAACAAGAGACCCAGTACTTC	CASSIGAEQETQYF
TRBV7-2	TRBJ2-7	.	.	TGTGCCAGCAGCTTCTCCGGACTCAGCTCCTACGAGCAGTACTTC	CASSFSGLSSYEQYF
TRBV5-4	TRBJ2-7	.	TRBD2	TGTGCCAGCAGCTGGCCCGGATCCCCGGGGGGGGAGCAGTACTTC	CASSWPGSPGGEQYF
TRBV9	TRBJ1-4	few	.	TGTGCCAGCAGCGTATCCGGGACGTTGAATGAAAAACTGTTTTTT	CASSVSGTLNEKLFF
TRBV10-3	TRBJ2-3	.	.	TGTGCCATCAGTGACTTGTTTCGATCCGTAACAGATACGCAGTATTTT	CAISDLFRSVTDTQYF
TRBV5-1	TRBJ1-1	.	.	TGCGCCAGCTCCGGGGTTTTGGACACTGAAGCTTTCTTT	CASSGVLDTEAFF
TRBV9	TRBJ1-5	.	TRBD1	TGTGCCAGCAGCGTGAGCGGGACAGCCAATCAGCCCCAGCATTTT	CASSVSGTANQPQHF
TRBV6-5	TRBJ2-7	.	.	TGTGCCAGCAGCCCCGGTGGGTACAACGAGCAGTACTTC	CASSPGGYNEQYF